These 12 T cell receptor beta chains originate from one sample sequenced in a study of T cell repertoires in cytomegalovirus infection. No antigen is known for these receptors. MiXCR, run by TCRdb on the reads, gives a single entry per CDR3 protein. The table records some 590,000 distinct CDR3 sequences, 40% of them present only once. Source: cultured PBMCs, taken from culture after CMV antigen stimulation. The receptors were sampled from a human donor in good health (CMV status not recorded). Some clones in this sample may be carry-over from other donors' samples.

This clonotype was seen ten or more times. The chain uses TRBV7-2 and TRBJ1-2; TRBD1 aligns across 8 bases. Germline assignment: CDR1 SGHTA and CDR2 FQGNSA. V lost 1 base and J lost 3; bases outside the gene matches: 1. This CDR3 spans 14 amino acids. The CDR3, as DNA: TGTGCCAGCAGCTTAGGGACAGGGTACTATGGCTACACCTTC. Its translation is CASSLGTGYYGYTF.

This clonotype was observed many times. This chain connects TRBV7-2 to TRBJ2-2; D call uncertain. The CDR3 length is 14 residues. The V end was cut by 5 bases, the J end by 0 bases, with 7 bases between. Germline values: CDR1 SGHTA, CDR2 FQGNSA. This CDR3 reads CASSLRPNTGELFF. DNA of the CDR3: TGTGCCAGCAGCCTGAGACCGAACACCGGGGAGCTGTTTTTT.

The chain is built from TRBV11-2 and TRBJ2-1; a weak D match, TRBD2 (6 bases). The CDR3 spans 16 residues. CDR1 is SGHAT and CDR2 is FQNNGV in the germline V gene. V was trimmed by 1 base and J by 2 bases, leaving 12 bases between them. The CDR3 DNA sequence: TGTGCCAGCAGCTTAGGAGGCGGGAAAACCTACAATGAGCAGTTCTTC. This codes for CASSLGGGKTYNEQFF.

This clonotype was detected only a few times. The genes are TRBV7-9 and TRBJ2-1; 16 nucleotides line up with TRBD2. There are 18 residues in the CDR3. CDR1 is SEHNR, CDR2 FQNEAQ, per germline (reference sequence). The trim removed 1 base at V and 7 bases at J, leaving 7 bases unmatched. CDR3 in amino acids: CASSLGPGTSGRDNEQFF. For the CDR3, the DNA is TGTGCCAGCAGCTTAGGACCCGGGACTAGCGGGAGGGATAATGAGCAGTTCTTC.

The rearrangement links TRBV2 to TRBJ1-1; D is unclear. This CDR3 has 15 residues. Between the trimmed V and J ends, which lost 0 bases and 6 bases, there was a span of 14 bases. Germline-derived CDR1 and CDR2 are SNHLY and FYNNEI. The CDR3 coding sequence is TGTGCCAGCAGTGAAGCGCGGCCGAGTATGGCTGAAGCTTTCTTT. Protein product: CASSEARPSMAEAFF. Drawing the rest from reference TRBV2 and TRBJ1-1, the complete variable domain is EPEVTQTPSHQVTQMGQEVILRCVPISNHLYFYWYRQILGQKVEFLVSFYNNEISEKSEIFDDQFSVERPDGSNFTLKIRSTKLEDSAMYFCASSEARPSMAEAFFGQGTRLTVV.

This rearrangement joins TRBV20-1 to TRBJ1-2; D ambiguous. The CDR3 contains 12 residues. CDR1 is DFQATT and CDR2 is SNEGSKA in the germline V gene (reference sequence). V lost 6 bases to trimming and J lost 3 bases, with 11 bases between them. The DNA of the CDR3 is TGCAGTGCCCAGGACGGATACTATGGCTACACCTTC. It is translated as CSAQDGYYGYTF.

This clonotype has a count of ten or more. This chain connects TRBV7-2 to TRBJ2-5, with a possible D match to TRBD1 (6 bases). Germline-derived CDR1 and CDR2 are SGHTA and FQGNSA. The CDR3 covers 14 residues. V dropped 1 base and J dropped 5 bases, with 11 bases sitting between them. CDR3 in DNA: TGTGCCAGCAGCTTAGTAGGGGGACCGGAGACCCAGTACTTC. Translated: CASSLVGGPETQYF.

V usage is TRBV11-2 and J usage is TRBJ2-5; 12 positions match TRBD2. J gave up 7 bases and V 5 bases, and 2 bases lay outside the gene matches. Per germline, CDR1 SGHAT and CDR2 FQNNGV. CDR3 length equals 13 residues. This CDR3 reads CASSVGLAGTQYF. Written as DNA, the CDR3 is TGTGCCAGCAGCGTGGGACTAGCGGGGACCCAGTACTTC.

The V call is TRBV18, the J call TRBJ1-1; 8 nucleotides match TRBD1. V shed 6 bases and J 1 base; nucleotides not matched to a gene: 7. Germline V gene data show CDR1 as KGHSH and CDR2 as LQKENI. CDR3 length: 15 residues. Here the CDR3 reads CASSPGQEWNTEAFF. The CDR3 DNA reads as TGTGCCAGCTCTCCGGGACAGGAATGGAACACTGAAGCTTTCTTT.

The V and J genes are TRBV20-1 and TRBJ2-1; unclear D gene. The V end was cut by 6 bases, the J end by 6 bases, with 18 bases between. The CDR3 runs to 14 residues. From germline, CDR1 is DFQATT and CDR2 SNEGSKA (reference sequence). The CDR3 loop reads CSADLRSWGNEQFF. The CDR3 DNA sequence: TGCAGTGCCGACTTAAGGAGTTGGGGCAATGAGCAGTTCTTC.

This chain links TRBV29-1 with TRBJ2-1; the match to TRBD2 covers 8 bases. The V segment lost 4 bases and the J segment 4 bases; nucleotides outside the gene matches: 6. This CDR3 is built from 14 residues. Germline CDR1 SQVTM, CDR2 ANQGSEA. The CDR3 nucleotides read TGCAGCGTTGTCGCCGCGGGGGGTTACAATGAGCAGTTCTTC. Translating gives CSVVAAGGYNEQFF.

The V call is TRBV4-1, the J call TRBJ2-3; D possibly corresponds to TRBD2 (6 bases). V shed 3 bases and J shed 2 bases, with 24 bases lying between them. CDR3 length: 19 amino acids. CDR1 is MGHRA and CDR2 is YSYEKL in the germline V gene. The CDR3 nucleotides read TGCGCCAGCAGCCAGGCCCATAATTGGGGGGTTGTTTTCACAGATACGCAGTATTTT. Its translation is CASSQAHNWGVVFTDTQYF.